This T cell receptor (beta chain) derives from a study of blood T cell repertoires in COVID-19. Across the study: The origin of the acute and convalescent COVID-19 samples was the United States, Italy and Spain. Nucleic acid was either cDNA or gDNA, and it came from T cells, B-cell-depleted T cells, or PBMCs.

This CDR3 comprises 18 residues. With 8 bases clipped from V and 1 base from J, the junction kept 17 bases outside the gene matches. From germline, CDR1 is LNHDA and CDR2 SQIVND (reference sequence). In the authors' methods: Scientists estimated how many nucleated cells there were by amplifying reference gene primers. Using immunoSEQ multiplex PCR, the repertoire was profiled, and TCRdb retains in-frame clones only, with some absent. V and J calls and clone size follow that table, whereas D and trimming were derived from the DNA. The data show 60,000 to 90,000 clones, more than 60% seen once. The sequence came from a man in his sixties with acute or convalescent COVID-19. The material sequenced was peripheral blood. J is TRBJ1-1 and V is TRBV19; TRBD1 agrees at 9 bases. The CDR3 sequence: CASSYRVSGQGWNTEAFF. Written as DNA, the CDR3 is TGTGCCAGTTCATATCGGGTTTCGGGACAGGGATGGAACACTGAAGCTTTCTTT.